The subject of this entry is one T cell receptor beta chain. These data are taken from a study of blood T cell repertoires in COVID-19. The CDR3 has 19 amino acids. Germline-derived CDR1 and CDR2 are SGHTA and FQGNSA. The V gene end was trimmed by 2 bases and the J gene end by 0 bases; junction bases not matched to a gene: 11. The data were produced by immunoSEQ multiplex PCR, yet TCRdb's version contains in-frame clones alone and is incomplete. Of more than 150,000 clones listed, around 80% are singletons. The sample taken for sequencing was peripheral blood. The J gene is TRBJ2-4, the V gene TRBV7-2, with 9 bases identical to TRBD2. This TCR derives from a woman of 80 years or more with active or convalescent COVID-19. Here the CDR3 reads CASSLRGGGARIAKNIQYF. CDR3 sequence (DNA): TGTGCCAGCAGCTTACGTGGCGGGGGGGCACGCATAGCCAAAAACATTCAGTACTTC.